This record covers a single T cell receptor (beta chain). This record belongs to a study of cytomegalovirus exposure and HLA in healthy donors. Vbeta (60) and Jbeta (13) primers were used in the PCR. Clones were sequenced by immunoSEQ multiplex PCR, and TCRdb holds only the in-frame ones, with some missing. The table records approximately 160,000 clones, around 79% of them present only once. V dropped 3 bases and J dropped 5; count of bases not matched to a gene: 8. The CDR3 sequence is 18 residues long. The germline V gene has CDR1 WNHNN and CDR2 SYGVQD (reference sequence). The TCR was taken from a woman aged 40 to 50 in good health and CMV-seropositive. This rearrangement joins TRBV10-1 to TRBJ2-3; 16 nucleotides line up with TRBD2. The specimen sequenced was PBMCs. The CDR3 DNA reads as TGCGCCAGCAGTGATTCCGGGACTAGCGGGGGGGCCATAGATACGCAGTATTTT. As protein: CASSDSGTSGGAIDTQYF.